A single sample gave rise to the 14 T cell receptor beta chains below, sequenced in a study of regulatory T cells in long-lasting Graves disease. According to the study, TCR beta libraries were built with iRepertoire HTBI primers and CDR3-region Arm-PCR. TCRdb redid the calling of the multiplex PCR reads with MiXCR, one entry per CDR3 protein. The sample includes 350,000 to 450,000 distinct CDR3 sequences, roughly 25% of them seen just once. Time point given: persistent/refractory GD, antithyroid drugs over 5 years with positive TRAb. TCR sequences were obtained from RNA taken from PBMCs. The sample was peripheral blood mononuclear cells (PBMCs), taken when the disease was refractory, from a patient treated with antithyroid drugs. These receptors originate from a woman aged 40 to 50 with Graves disease.

The chain carries TRBV19 and TRBJ2-1; the match to TRBD2 covers 10 bases. The CDR3 is 14 residues long. J was trimmed by 14 bases and V by 5 bases; bases with no gene match: 12. Germline V CDR1 and CDR2: LNHDA, SQIVND (reference sequence). In DNA form, the CDR3 reads TGTGCCAGTAGTCTCTTCGCCAGCGGGAGGGGCGAGTTCTTC. Protein product: CASSLFASGRGEFF.

The V and J genes are TRBV6-1 and TRBJ1-1, with a weak D call TRBD1 (5 bases). Germline V gene sequence: CDR1 MNHNS, CDR2 SASEGT. This CDR3 has 13 residues. V lost 7 bases to trimming and J lost 3 bases, with 12 bases between them. The CDR3 is CASTTGTYTEAFF. Written as DNA, the CDR3 is TGTGCCAGCACTACCGGGACGTACACTGAAGCTTTCTTT.

This chain joins TRBV6-5 and TRBJ2-7; 9 bases align to TRBD2. V gave up 7 bases and J gave up 2 bases; unmatched junction bases: 6. Germline CDR1 reads MNHEY; CDR2 reads SVGAGI. The CDR3 is made up of 14 amino acids. The CDR3 loop reads CASIQGLAPYEQYF. In DNA, the CDR3 is TGTGCCAGCATCCAAGGACTAGCGCCCTACGAGCAGTACTTC.

The table lists this clonotype with many counts. In nucleotides, the CDR3 is TGTGCCAGTTGTGGTCTCTCGTACCAAGAGACCCAGTACTTC. Translation: CASCGLSYQETQYF. The gene calls are TRBV11-2 and TRBJ2-5; D remains unclear. The CDR3 has 14 residues. Trimming left V 9 bases short and J 0 bases short, with 14 bases between. Per germline, CDR1 SGHAT and CDR2 FQNNGV.

The chain recombines TRBV3-1 with TRBJ2-1; D remains ambiguous. This CDR3 comprises 14 residues. CDR1 is LGHDT and CDR2 is YNNKEL in the germline V gene (reference sequence). Between the trimmed V and J ends, which lost 0 bases and 5 bases, there was a span of 8 bases. Here the CDR3 reads CASSQDRRNNEQFF. The CDR3 DNA reads TGTGCCAGCAGCCAAGATCGAAGGAACAATGAGCAGTTCTTC.

The chain links TRBV9 to TRBJ1-2; TRBD1 agrees at 7 bases. CDR1 is SGDLS, CDR2 YYNGEE, per germline. V lost 2 bases and J lost 4; bases outside the gene matches: 8. The CDR3 covers 15 residues. In nucleotides, the CDR3 is TGTGCCAGCAGCGTGGGGGACAGCCCAAGCTATGGCTACACCTTC. Translated: CASSVGDSPSYGYTF. Supplemented by reference TRBV9 and TRBJ1-2, the full variable domain reads DSGVTQTPKHLITATGQRVTLRCSPRSGDLSVYWYQQSLDQGLQFLIQYYNGEERAKGNILERFSAQQFPDLHSELNLSSLELGDSALYFCASSVGDSPSYGYTFGSGTRLTVV.

As regards this clonotype: Since a much larger clone is just one base distant, this may be a read error. A read error is likely, as this CDR3 ends without the conserved phenylalanine or tryptophan. V usage is TRBV6-1 and J usage is TRBJ2-7; 7 bases fit TRBD1. This CDR3 spans 14 amino acids. Germline-derived CDR1 and CDR2 are MNHNS and SASEGT. After removal of 7 bases from V and 2 bases from J, the junction contained 8 bases not matched to a gene. CDR3 bases: TGTGCCAGCACTCGACAGGGTTTCACCTACGAGCAGTACCTC. It translates to CASTRQGFTYEQYL.

In its sample, this clonotype was seen many times. The chain is built from TRBV28 and TRBJ1-6; D gene ambiguous. V lost 5 bases, J lost 7 bases, and 15 bases lay in between. In germline, CDR1 is MDHEN, CDR2 SYDVKM. The CDR3 consists of 15 residues. CDR3 in amino acids: CASSNQEVVNSPLHF. CDR3 bases: TGTGCCAGCAGTAACCAGGAGGTAGTCAATTCACCCCTCCACTTT. The full variable domain, its missing parts supplied by reference TRBV28 and TRBJ1-6, is DVKVTQSSRYLVKRTGEKVFLECVQDMDHENMFWYRQDPGLGLRLIYFSYDVKMKEKGDIPEGYSVSREKKERFSLILESASTNQTSMYLCASSNQEVVNSPLHFGNGTRLTVT.

This chain connects TRBV28 to TRBJ2-4; maybe TRBD2 (6 bases). In germline, CDR1 is MDHEN, CDR2 SYDVKM. The V gene lost 5 bases and the J gene lost 0 bases, with 17 bases spanning the gap. The CDR3 extends over 17 amino acids. In nucleotides, the CDR3 is TGTGCCAGCAGTAAAAACGGACTAACGTTAGCCAAAAACATTCAGTACTTC. It yields the protein CASSKNGLTLAKNIQYF.

This clonotype was observed a handful of times. The CDR3 DNA sequence: TGTGCCAGCAGTTACTCGATAAGGGAAAAACTGTTTTTT. Its protein product is CASSYSIREKLFF. The chain carries TRBV6-2 or TRBV6-3 and TRBJ1-4; no firm D call. V gave up 0 bases and J gave up 8 bases, with 7 bases separating them. The CDR3 length is 13 residues. Germline loops: CDR1 MNHEY, CDR2 SVGEGT.

This chain links TRBV28 with TRBJ2-7; 8 nucleotides align to TRBD2. Germline V lookup: CDR1 MDHEN, CDR2 SYDVKM. V was pared by 7 bases and J by 4 bases, with 9 bases of the junction left unmatched. The length of the CDR3 is 14 residues. The CDR3 loop is CASTPGGDTYEQYF. Written as DNA, the CDR3 is TGTGCCAGCACCCCCGGGGGGGATACTTACGAGCAGTACTTC.

The chain recombines TRBV6-1 with TRBJ1-1, with D tentatively TRBD1 (6 bases). The V end lost 0 bases, the J end lost 6 bases, and 17 bases lay between the germline ends. CDR1 and CDR2 (germline): MNHNS, SASEGT. The CDR3 totals 16 residues. The CDR3 sequence is CASSEAAQGGWSEAFF. CDR3 coding DNA: TGTGCCAGCAGTGAAGCGGCACAGGGTGGTTGGTCTGAAGCTTTCTTT.

This clonotype was seen a handful of times. The chain is built from TRBV14 and TRBJ2-7; D remains unclear. This CDR3 has 11 residues. Germline CDR1 and CDR2: SGHDN and FVKESK. Trimming pared 8 bases from V and 2 bases from J, leaving 7 bases between. DNA of the CDR3: TGTGCCAGCGGACGCCCCTACGAGCAGTACTTC. Translating it yields CASGRPYEQYF.

In its sample, this clonotype was seen a few times. This chain uses TRBV4-1 with TRBJ1-4; D ambiguous. Trimming pared 1 base from V and 6 bases from J, leaving 9 bases between. There are 14 residues in the CDR3. The germline gives CDR1 MGHRA, CDR2 YSYEKL. The CDR3 nucleotides read TGCGCCAGCAGCCAAGGACCAATACATGAAAAACTGTTTTTT. Amino acids: CASSQGPIHEKLFF.